Following are 18 T cell receptor beta chains from one sample sequenced in a study of T cell repertoires in cytomegalovirus infection (dated by TCRdb to the late 2010s). No antigen is known for these receptors. The sample's treatment or condition label, in plain terms: in vitro stimulation with specific CMV peptide epitopes to enrich CMV-specific T cells. Data came from an Illumina HiSeq 1500. TCRdb passed the public sequencing reads through fastp at Q25 and MiXCR, retaining productive beta sequences. CDR3 protein sequences are deduplicated, and each keeps its most common genes and DNA. The sample table holds 550,000 to 700,000 distinct CDR3 sequences, of which almost 40% were seen once. Around 48% of the sample belongs to the ten largest clones. Sequences were derived from cultured PBMCs, sampled from culture after CMV antigen stimulation. These receptors came from a human donor in good health (CMV status not recorded). Some clones in this sample may be carry-over from other donors' samples.

The chain has TRBV5-1 and TRBJ2-3, with a weak D call TRBD2 (7 bases). Germline-derived CDR1 and CDR2 are SGHRS and YFSETQ. V was shortened by 2 bases and J by 8 bases, with 15 bases between the two germline ends. The CDR3 loop spans 14 amino acids. CDR3 coding DNA: TGCGCCAGCAGCTTATTGGGGGGGCCAGGTACGCAGTATTTT. Translating gives CASSLLGGPGTQYF.

This clonotype was seen ten or more times. For the CDR3, the DNA is TGTGCCAGCAGCTTATTCGGACAAACGAACACTGAAGCTTTCTTT. Translating gives CASSLFGQTNTEAFF. J is TRBJ1-1 and V is TRBV7-2, with a weak D call TRBD1 (5 bases). V was clipped by 2 bases and J by 1 base, with 11 bases between them. CDR1 is SGHTA and CDR2 is FQGNSA in the germline V gene. This CDR3 contains 15 residues.

The chain carries TRBV11-2 and TRBJ1-4; D is possibly TRBD1 (5 bases). The germline V gene encodes CDR1 SGHAT and CDR2 FQNNGV. The CDR3 has 15 amino acids. The ends were cut back, 3 bases at V and 1 base at J, with 9 bases in the middle. CDR3 sequence: CASSFQGGTNEKLFF. CDR3 sequence (DNA): TGTGCCAGCAGCTTCCAGGGTGGAACTAATGAAAAACTGTTTTTT.

The rearrangement links TRBV28 to TRBJ2-5; D possibly corresponds to TRBD2 (6 bases). The CDR3 covers 16 residues. Trimming took off 5 bases at V and 4 bases at J, with 20 bases between the two ends. The germline V gene has CDR1 MDHEN and CDR2 SYDVKM. As DNA, the CDR3 is TGTGCCAGCAGTGACCCCGGGGGACGGGGTGTAGAGACCCAGTACTTC. Translation gives CASSDPGGRGVETQYF.

V and J are TRBV5-6 and TRBJ2-1; 9 bases fit TRBD1. V lost 5 bases and J lost 9; bases outside the gene matches: 9. The CDR3 is 14 residues long. Germline V gene lookup returns CDR1 SGHDT and CDR2 YYEEEE. CDR3 amino acids: CASSTAGQGGEQFF. Here the CDR3 DNA reads TGTGCCAGCAGTACTGCGGGACAGGGTGGTGAGCAGTTCTTC.

This clonotype occurred a few times. This rearrangement joins TRBV7-2 to TRBJ1-2; D is unclear. Germline V CDR1 and CDR2: SGHTA, FQGNSA. V gave up 1 base and J gave up 4 bases, with 7 bases separating them. The CDR3 is 13 amino acids. The CDR3 spells CASSLEGFYGYTF. The CDR3 DNA follows: TGTGCCAGCAGCTTAGAAGGTTTCTATGGCTACACCTTC.

V and J are TRBV7-2 and TRBJ2-2; 8 nucleotides line up with TRBD2. Germline CDR1 SGHTA, CDR2 FQGNSA. Trimming cost V 4 bases and J 7 bases; bases outside gene matches: 5. The CDR3 contains 14 residues. In nucleotides, the CDR3 is TGTGCCAGCAGCTCCGACGGGAGGGTCGGGGAGCTGTTTTTT. Its protein is CASSSDGRVGELFF. The variable domain in full, completed from reference TRBV7-2 and TRBJ2-2, reads GAGVSQSPSNKVTEKGKDVELRCDPISGHTALYWYRQSLGQGLEFLIYFQGNSAPDKSGLPSDRFSAERTGGSVSTLTIQRTQQEDSAVYLCASSSDGRVGELFFGEGSRLTVL.

V usage is TRBV5-1 and J usage is TRBJ1-5; no clear D. Germline loops: CDR1 SGHRS, CDR2 YFSETQ. This CDR3 region has 13 residues. V shed 3 bases and J shed 7 bases, with 11 bases lying between them. In DNA, the CDR3 is TGCGCCAGCAGCTCCTGGGTGGGGCAGCCCCAGCATTTT. This gives the protein CASSSWVGQPQHF.

Worth noting for this clonotype: Lacking the conserved final phenylalanine or tryptophan, this CDR3 likely reflects a read error. Because the CDR3's place on the DNA is in doubt, the DNA is left out and the CDR3 is given as listed by TCRdb. The rearrangement joins TRBV2 to TRBJ1-1; TRBD1, the table's D call, lacks a check against the DNA. The CDR3 has 15 residues if both end residues are counted. Germline CDR1 reads SNHLY; CDR2 reads FYNNEI. CDR3 region: CASREIRDRGRIPFI.

This clonotype occurred a few times. The chain is built from TRBV12-3 or TRBV12-4 and TRBJ2-3, with D maybe TRBD2 (6 bases). V lost 7 bases to trimming and J lost 0 bases, with 11 bases between them. CDR3 size: 14 residues. For the CDR3, the DNA is TGTGCCAGCACCAAGGGGACTAGCACAGATACGCAGTATTTT. It is translated as CASTKGTSTDTQYF.

The CDR3 spells CAIREETDTQYF. DNA of the CDR3: TGTGCCATCAGGGAGGAGACAGATACGCAGTATTTT. The V call is TRBV10-3, the J call TRBJ2-3; a possible D gene is TRBD2 (5 bases). The CDR3 is 12 residues long. Germline CDR1 reads ENHRY; CDR2 reads SYGVKD. The V gene lost 6 bases and the J gene lost 3 bases, with 7 bases spanning the gap.

This clonotype was found a few times. The chain employs TRBV20-1 and TRBJ2-1; 9 bases fit TRBD2. V was clipped by 6 bases and J by 6 bases; unmatched bases: 12. CDR1 and CDR2 from the germline V gene are DFQATT and SNEGSKA (reference sequence). This CDR3 has 15 residues. Here the CDR3 reads CSAKRGAGGSNEQFF. The CDR3 DNA sequence: TGCAGTGCCAAGAGAGGAGCGGGAGGTTCCAATGAGCAGTTCTTC.

This clonotype was observed a handful of times. The chain combines TRBV19 with TRBJ1-5; TRBD1 matches 7 bases. CDR1 is LNHDA, CDR2 SQIVND, per germline (reference sequence). Trimming removed 4 bases from V and 8 bases from J; junction bases left unmatched: 5. The CDR3 is 13 amino acids. The CDR3 nucleotides read TGTGCCAGTAGTAGACAGGGATGGGAGCCCCAGCATTTT. Amino acid sequence: CASSRQGWEPQHF.

V and J are TRBV12-3 or TRBV12-4 and TRBJ1-4, with D maybe TRBD1 (5 bases). The CDR3 is 13 amino acids. V lost 3 bases to trimming and J lost 8 bases, with 10 bases between them. The CDR3 DNA is TGTGCCAGCAGTTTTAACGGGGGAGAAAAACTGTTTTTT. This encodes CASSFNGGEKLFF.

This rearrangement joins TRBV7-9 to TRBJ1-1; TRBD1 might be the D (6 bases). The V end was cut by 3 bases, the J end by 4 bases, with 21 bases between. This CDR3 has 17 residues. Germline CDR1 is SEHNR and CDR2 is FQNEAQ (reference sequence). The CDR3 loop is CASSFPGGKSTSTEAFF. The DNA of the CDR3 is TGTGCCAGCAGCTTCCCCGGGGGCAAATCCACGAGCACTGAAGCTTTCTTT.

This chain connects TRBV7-2 to TRBJ1-5; the D gene is possibly TRBD1 (5 bases). Trimming pared 4 bases from V and 3 bases from J, leaving 13 bases between. The CDR3 is made up of 15 amino acids. The germline gives CDR1 SGHTA, CDR2 FQGNSA. For the CDR3, the DNA is TGTGCCAGCAGCTCCCAGGGTAGGGTCAATCAGCCCCAGCATTTT. This sequence encodes CASSSQGRVNQPQHF.

In this sample, this clonotype turned up a few times. The CDR3 reads CASSPTSGRDEQFF. The CDR3 nucleotides are TGTGCCAGCAGCCCGACTAGCGGTAGGGATGAGCAGTTCTTC. The chain joins TRBV7-2 to TRBJ2-1; 9 bases are a match to TRBD2. The junction had 7 bases not matched to a gene; V was cut back by 5 bases and J by 8 bases. The CDR3 loop spans 14 amino acids. The V gene's germline CDR1 is SGHTA and CDR2 FQGNSA.

This clonotype has just a few counts. V and J are TRBV7-2 and TRBJ2-1, with D tentatively TRBD2 (6 bases). Trimming pared 5 bases from V and 9 bases from J, leaving 20 bases between. The germline V gene encodes CDR1 SGHTA and CDR2 FQGNSA. The CDR3 runs to 15 residues. The DNA of the CDR3 is TGTGCCAGCAGCACCCACCCCCCTAGCGCTGCTGAGCAGTTCTTC. Translated: CASSTHPPSAAEQFF.